This T cell receptor beta chain comes out of a study of blood T cell repertoires in COVID-19. For the study at large: The origin of the acute and convalescent COVID-19 samples was the United States, Italy and Spain.

The length of the CDR3 is 14 residues. CDR1 MDHEN and CDR2 SYDVKM come from the germline V gene. V shed 9 bases, J shed 10 bases, and the junction held 13 bases outside the gene matches. Libraries were prepared by immunoSEQ multiplex PCR; TCRdb keeps only in-frame clonotypes and omits some of them. The sample lists a few hundred thousand clones; over 85% were seen once. The receptor was derived from a woman aged 55-70 years with COVID-19, enrolled during active disease. The chain has TRBV28 and TRBJ1-2; 11 bases line up with TRBD1. The specimen was peripheral blood. In nucleotides, the CDR3 is TGTGCCAGTCTACTTCTCGGGACAGGGGGTCACTACACCTTC. Its translation: CASLLLGTGGHYTF.